The 8 T cell receptor beta chains listed next were all sequenced from one sample in a study of Graves' ophthalmopathy and Graves' hyperthyroidism. For repertoire sequencing, the TCR beta CDR3 regions were amplified from RNA transcripts. Investigators did first-round RT-PCR with HTBI primers, then second-round multiplex PCR. TCRdb itself ran the multiplex PCR reads through MiXCR, one entry per CDR3 protein. The data contain about 370,000 distinct CDR3 sequences, about 18% of them seen just once; the ten biggest clones take up 2% to 3%. Input material: peripheral blood. Every receptor here comes from an adult woman with stable Graves' hyperthyroidism.

This clonotype was observed at least ten times. CDR3 sequence reads: CASSSPAGITEAFF. As DNA, the CDR3 is TGTGCCAGCAGTTCTCCGGCAGGGATAACTGAAGCTTTCTTT. The rearrangement links TRBV6-2 or TRBV6-3 to TRBJ1-1; the D gene is possibly TRBD1 (5 bases). The CDR3 contains 14 residues. Germline CDR1 reads MNHEY; CDR2 reads SVGEGT. V lost 4 bases, J lost 5 bases, and 14 bases lay in between.

The chain recombines TRBV20-1 with TRBJ2-2, with 7 bases lining up with TRBD1. Germline trimming cut 0 bases from V and 3 bases from J; bases unmatched to any gene: 10. This CDR3 contains 17 residues. Germline CDR1 reads DFQATT; CDR2 reads SNEGSKA (reference sequence). The CDR3 coding sequence is TGCAGTGCTAGAGATTCCCAGGGACAGAGGGACACCGGGGAGCTGTTTTTT. Its translation is CSARDSQGQRDTGELFF.

This clonotype was counted many times. J is TRBJ1-2 and V is TRBV12-3 or TRBV12-4; D is undetermined. The V gene lost 3 bases and the J gene lost 8 bases, with 10 bases spanning the gap. This CDR3 spans 12 amino acids. CDR3 nucleotide sequence: TGTGCCAGCAGTTTTAATCAAGGGGGCTACACCTTC. Its protein is CASSFNQGGYTF.

With regard to this clonotype: Since a much larger clone is just one base distant, this may be a read error. This chain uses TRBV20-1 with TRBJ1-6; tentatively, D is TRBD1 (5 bases). Germline V gene data show CDR1 as DFQATT and CDR2 as SNEGSKA (reference sequence). Trimming shortened V by 1 base and J by 7 bases, and 11 bases separated the two germline ends. This CDR3 is 14 amino acids long. The CDR3, as DNA: TGCAGTGCTAGAGGGGGCAGGGAGAATTCACCCCTCCACTTT. It encodes CSARGGRENSPLHF.

The chain carries TRBV2 and TRBJ2-7; 13 positions match TRBD2. The CDR3 length is 14 residues. Trimming at V came to 4 bases and at J to 7 bases, leaving 4 bases not matched to a gene. Germline CDR1 reads SNHLY; CDR2 reads FYNNEI. The CDR3 DNA is TGTGCCAGCAGTGGCGGACTAGCGGGAGTTGAGCAGTACTTC. Its protein is CASSGGLAGVEQYF.

This clonotype was seen ten or more times. This sequence joins TRBV6-5 and TRBJ2-7; unclear D gene. The CDR3 extends over 14 amino acids. The germline V and J ends were trimmed by 4 bases and 4 bases, with 14 bases remaining between them. Germline V CDR1 and CDR2: MNHEY, SVGAGI. The CDR3 region has the DNA TGTGCCAGCAGTTTCGGCGTTCCTGGTTACGAGCAGTACTTC. It is translated as CASSFGVPGYEQYF.

In this sample, this clonotype turned up many times. The chain joins TRBV30 to TRBJ2-2, with a tentative D call TRBD2 (5 bases). Looked up from germline, CDR1 is GTSNPN and CDR2 is SVGIG (reference sequence). This CDR3 contains 15 residues. V was trimmed by 2 bases and J by 3 bases, leaving 13 bases between them. CDR3 coding DNA: TGTGCCTGGAGTTTTGGACTGCACGACACCGGGGAGCTGTTTTTT. It codes for CAWSFGLHDTGELFF. The full variable domain, rest sourced from reference TRBV30 and TRBJ2-2, is SQTIHQWPATLVQPVGSPLSLECTVEGTSNPNLYWYRQAAGRGLQLLFYSVGIGQISSEVPQNLSASRPQDRQFILSSKKLLLSDSGFYLCAWSFGLHDTGELFFGEGSRLTVL.

The sample holds many counts of this clonotype. The chain combines TRBV6-2 or TRBV6-3 with TRBJ2-7; D not certain. From germline, CDR1 is MNHEY and CDR2 SVGEGT. The CDR3 sequence is 14 residues long. V was trimmed by 6 bases and J by 1 base, leaving 13 bases between them. CDR3 bases: TGTGCCAGCAGCCTACCGAGCACTTCCTACGAGCAGTACTTC. This codes for CASSLPSTSYEQYF.